This T cell receptor beta chain was identified in a study of shared clonotypes between healthy human individuals. This clone appeared once. Its specificity is not known. The CDR3 is 17 amino acids. The V and J ends lost 1 base and 4 bases respectively, with 19 bases between them. Germline values: CDR1 LNHNV, CDR2 YYDKDF (reference sequence). Study observations and caveats: A generally larger estimated richness was seen in naive subsets than in memory subsets.

Clones were read by immunoSEQ multiplex PCR, and TCRdb kept only the in-frame ones, dropping some. The sample shows around 370,000 clones, around 96% of them seen only once. The chain links TRBV15 to TRBJ1-2, with a possible D match to TRBD1 (5 bases). The sequence was collected from a man aged 25 to 40 in good health. Sequencing was carried out using memory CD8+ T cells sorted from blood. Indicated subset: CD45RO+ cells pooled with CCR7-negative TemRA cells. CDR3 sequence reads: CATSRGSAIDSLYGYTF. For the CDR3, the DNA is TGTGCCACCAGCAGAGGATCCGCCATTGACAGCCTCTATGGCTACACCTTC.